The 22 T cell receptor beta chains in this list originate from one sample, sequenced in a study of blood T cell repertoires in COVID-19. Using immunoSEQ multiplex PCR, the repertoire was profiled, and TCRdb retains in-frame clones only, with some absent. The sample gives 130,000 to 150,000 clones, about 80% of which show up once; approximately 3.6% is in the top ten. Sequencing was carried out using peripheral blood. These receptors came from a man in his sixties with acute or convalescent COVID-19.

Only one count was recorded for this clone. The V and J genes are TRBV15 and TRBJ2-1, with 9 positions matching TRBD1. The CDR3 covers 15 residues. CDR1 is LNHNV, CDR2 YYDKDF, per germline (reference sequence). With V trimmed by 5 bases and J by 4 bases, 6 bases remained unmatched. The CDR3 coding sequence is TGTGCCACCAGCGGGGGGACAGGGACTTACAATGAGCAGTTCTTC. Translated, it gives CATSGGTGTYNEQFF.

The chain links TRBV4-2 to TRBJ1-2, with D maybe TRBD1 (5 bases). CDR1 is LGHNA and CDR2 is YNFKEQ in the germline V gene. The CDR3 sequence is 15 residues long. The ends were cut back, 2 bases at V and 2 bases at J, with 12 bases in the middle. The CDR3 DNA is TGTGCCAGCAGCCAAAGTACAGGTTGGAACTATGGCTACACCTTC. Its translation: CASSQSTGWNYGYTF.

The CDR3 spells CAWSADRSYEQYF. The CDR3 DNA follows: TGTGCCTGGAGTGCAGACAGGTCCTACGAGCAGTACTTC. V and J are TRBV30 and TRBJ2-7; perhaps TRBD1 as D (6 bases). There are 13 residues in the CDR3. Trimming cost V 1 base and J 1 base, with 8 bases left between them. CDR1 is GTSNPN and CDR2 is SVGIG in the germline V gene (reference sequence).

The genes are TRBV19 and TRBJ2-7; D may be TRBD1 (6 bases). Trimming left V 3 bases short and J 1 base short, with 13 bases between. The germline V gene encodes CDR1 LNHDA and CDR2 SQIVND (reference sequence). The CDR3 spans 15 residues. The CDR3 DNA reads as TGTGCCAGTAGTATCGCGCAGGGGTCATCCTACGAGCAGTACTTC. It is translated as CASSIAQGSSYEQYF.

The V call is TRBV12-3 or TRBV12-4, the J call TRBJ1-2, with D perhaps TRBD1 (5 bases). CDR3 size: 13 residues. V shed 6 bases and J shed 4 bases, with 12 bases lying between them. This CDR3 reads CASSLVGGYGYTF. CDR3 sequence (DNA): TGTGCCAGCAGCCTGGTGGGGGGCTATGGCTACACCTTC.

This clone occurred a few times. Sequence at one end of the junction differs from germline and may be a read error. This rearrangement joins TRBV28 to TRBJ2-7; maybe TRBD2 (6 bases). Germline lookup yields CDR1 MDHEN and CDR2 SYDVKM. The CDR3 totals 12 residues. The CDR3 region is CASTSRTGGLNF. In DNA form, the CDR3 reads TGTGCCAGCACGTCGCGCACCGGGGGTTTGAACTTC.

V usage is TRBV7-2 and J usage is TRBJ2-5; 13 bases line up with TRBD2. Germline V gene data show CDR1 as SGHTA and CDR2 as FQGNSA. This CDR3 spans 16 amino acids. V dropped 1 base and J dropped 1; count of bases not matched to a gene: 0. CDR3 loop: CASSLGTSGGQETQYF. CDR3 coding DNA: TGTGCCAGCAGCTTAGGGACTAGCGGGGGCCAAGAGACCCAGTACTTC.

The chain employs TRBV5-6 and TRBJ1-4; 7 positions agree with TRBD1. Looked up from germline, CDR1 is SGHDT and CDR2 is YYEEEE. The CDR3 totals 15 residues. After removal of 4 bases from V and 5 bases from J, the junction contained 8 bases not matched to a gene. The CDR3 loop reads CASSEDRRGNEKLFF. The CDR3 nucleotides are TGTGCCAGCAGCGAGGACAGGAGGGGAAATGAAAAACTGTTTTTT.

The chain links TRBV4-3 to TRBJ2-1; 9 positions agree with TRBD2. Germline CDR1 is LGHNA and CDR2 is YSLEER. The V and J ends lost 0 bases and 9 bases, in that order; junction bases with no gene match: 9. CDR3 length equals 16 residues. DNA of the CDR3: TGCGCCAGCAGCCAAGAGGGGAGGGTAGCGGGAGCTGAGCAGTTCTTC. The encoded protein is CASSQEGRVAGAEQFF.

V gene TRBV14 combines with J gene TRBJ1-1; TRBD1 aligns across 10 bases. J was trimmed by 11 bases and V by 4 bases; bases with no gene match: 13. The CDR3 spans 15 residues. Germline CDR1 is SGHDN and CDR2 is FVKESK. The CDR3 nucleotides read TGTGCCAGCAGCCTTTTGGGGACAGGGGCCCTCCGGGCTTTCTTT. Its translation: CASSLLGTGALRAFF.

The V call is TRBV5-1, the J call TRBJ1-1; D possibly corresponds to TRBD1 (6 bases). Germline CDR1 is SGHRS and CDR2 is YFSETQ. The CDR3 contains 17 residues. Trimming took 3 bases from V and 4 from J, leaving 22 bases between them. The CDR3 spells CASSSGQTLNMATEAFF. DNA of the CDR3: TGCGCCAGCAGCTCCGGACAGACCTTAAATATGGCCACTGAAGCTTTCTTT.

This chain connects TRBV24-1 to TRBJ2-2, with TRBD2 as a possible D gene (5 bases). V was cut by 6 bases and J by 7 bases, with 14 bases left in between. Germline CDR1 reads KGHDR; CDR2 reads SFDVKD. This CDR3 has 14 amino acids. CDR3 in amino acids: CATSSGLVNGELFF. The DNA of the CDR3 is TGTGCCACCAGTTCAGGACTGGTGAACGGGGAGCTGTTTTTT.

This clone turned up a few times. The CDR3 sequence is CASSDRGAANYGYTF. CDR3 DNA sequence: TGTGCCAGCAGTGACAGGGGAGCAGCTAACTATGGCTACACCTTC. This chain connects TRBV6-2 or TRBV6-3 to TRBJ1-2; the match to TRBD1 covers 8 bases. CDR3 size: 15 residues. The junction had 5 bases not matched to a gene; V was cut back by 5 bases and J by 0 bases. Germline-derived CDR1 and CDR2 are MNHEY and SVGEGT.

The chain employs TRBV30 and TRBJ1-1, with 8 positions matching TRBD1. The CDR3 totals 12 residues. CDR1 GTSNPN and CDR2 SVGIG come from the germline V gene (reference sequence). Unmatched junction bases numbered 3, after V lost 3 bases and J lost 6 bases. For the CDR3, the DNA is TGTGCCTGGAGAGGGGACAGGCCTGAAGCTTTCTTT. Encoded protein: CAWRGDRPEAFF.

This chain connects TRBV30 to TRBJ1-1; a possible D gene is TRBD1 (6 bases). There are 13 residues in the CDR3. The V and J ends lost 3 bases and 8 bases respectively, with 16 bases between them. Germline assignment: CDR1 GTSNPN and CDR2 SVGIG (reference sequence). CDR3 coding DNA: TGTGCCTGGAGGGGATCCTTTGGGACAGAAGCTTTCTTT. Translated: CAWRGSFGTEAFF.

V usage is TRBV5-4 and J usage is TRBJ2-1; D ambiguous. V dropped 3 bases and J dropped 6 bases, with 10 bases sitting between them. Germline lookup yields CDR1 SGHNT and CDR2 YYREEE (reference sequence). The CDR3 is 13 amino acids. DNA for the CDR3: TGTGCCAGCAGCTCGACTGAGCGCAATGAGCAGTTCTTC. It encodes CASSSTERNEQFF.

This chain joins TRBV4-2 and TRBJ2-1; 12 bases fit TRBD2. There are 14 residues in the CDR3. Trimming cost V 8 bases and J 8 bases; bases outside gene matches: 7. CDR1 LGHNA and CDR2 YNFKEQ come from the germline V gene. The CDR3 region has the DNA TGTGCCAGCCTCCGACTAGCGGGAGATGATGAGCAGTTCTTC. It specifies CASLRLAGDDEQFF.

The J gene is TRBJ1-6, the V gene TRBV19; tentative D call: TRBD1 (6 bases). From germline, CDR1 is LNHDA and CDR2 SQIVND (reference sequence). Deletions cut 7 bases from V and 7 bases from J, with 14 bases between. The CDR3 has 14 amino acids. The CDR3 loop is CASTMGALNSPLHF. In DNA form, the CDR3 reads TGTGCCAGTACCATGGGGGCTCTCAATTCACCCCTCCACTTT.

Written as DNA, the CDR3 is TGTGCCTGGAGGTTACAAGGATCGGGGAACACTGAAGCTTTCTTT. Translating it yields CAWRLQGSGNTEAFF. The chain employs TRBV30 and TRBJ1-1; D is undetermined. The CDR3 has 15 amino acids. V gave up 3 bases and J gave up 1 base, with 15 bases separating them. Germline values: CDR1 GTSNPN, CDR2 SVGIG (reference sequence).

This rearrangement joins TRBV28 to TRBJ1-1, with D tentatively TRBD1 (6 bases). CDR1 and CDR2 from the germline V gene are MDHEN and SYDVKM. This CDR3 has 12 amino acids. V lost 6 bases, J lost 3 bases, and 8 bases lay in between. CDR3 nucleotide sequence: TGTGCCAGCAGGCGACAGGACACTGAAGCTTTCTTT. Its translation: CASRRQDTEAFF.

CDR3 nucleotide sequence: TGTGCCAGCAGTGAAAGGACTTCGGCTGGCTACACCTTC. Translating it yields CASSERTSAGYTF. The chain links TRBV2 to TRBJ1-2; D not resolved. Germline values: CDR1 SNHLY, CDR2 FYNNEI. The ends were cut back, 2 bases at V and 7 bases at J, with 11 bases in the middle. CDR3 length: 13 residues.

Only one count was recorded for this clone. This chain uses TRBV4-2 with TRBJ1-2; maybe TRBD1 (6 bases). The ends were cut back, 0 bases at V and 4 bases at J, with 15 bases in the middle. Germline CDR1 and CDR2: LGHNA and YNFKEQ. The CDR3 consists of 16 residues. The CDR3 DNA reads as TGTGCCAGCAGCCAAGATGGGAAGGGGGAAGGCTATGGCTACACCTTC. Its translation is CASSQDGKGEGYGYTF.